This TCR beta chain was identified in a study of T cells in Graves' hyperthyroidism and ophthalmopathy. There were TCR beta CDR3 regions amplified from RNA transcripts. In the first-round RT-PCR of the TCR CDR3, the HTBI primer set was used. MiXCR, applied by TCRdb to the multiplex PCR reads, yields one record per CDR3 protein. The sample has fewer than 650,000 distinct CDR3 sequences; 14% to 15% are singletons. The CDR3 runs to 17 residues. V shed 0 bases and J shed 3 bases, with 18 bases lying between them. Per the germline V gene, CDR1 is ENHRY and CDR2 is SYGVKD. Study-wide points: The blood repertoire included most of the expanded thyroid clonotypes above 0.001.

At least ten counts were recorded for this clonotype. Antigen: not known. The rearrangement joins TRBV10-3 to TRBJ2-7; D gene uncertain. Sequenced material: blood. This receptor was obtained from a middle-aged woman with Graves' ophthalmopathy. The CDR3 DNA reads TGTGCCATCAGTGAGTCGGTGACACCCGGTCCCCTCTACGAGCAGTACTTC. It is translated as CAISESVTPGPLYEQYF.